This T cell receptor (beta chain) was documented in a study of blood T cells in healthy people across ages. Study-wide results and limits: Conclusively comparing naive with antigen-experienced cells was impossible with unsorted PBMCs.

The ends lost 5 bases at V and 12 bases at J; junction bases unmatched: 5. The CDR3 length is 14 residues. Germline V gene lookup returns CDR1 SGHVS and CDR2 FQNEAQ. Sample-barcoded 5' priming and a J-beta primer mix drove a second PCR of roughly 7 to 11 cycles. Every molecule of cDNA carried a tag from a template-switch adaptor with 12 random nucleotides. MiXCR was run by TCRdb on the 5' RACE reads, yielding one entry per CDR3 protein. Altogether fewer than 800,000 distinct CDR3 sequences are present, under 25% being singletons, with the ten largest covering roughly 3.6%. On this clonotype: Its antigen is not known.

The clonotype was recovered from a man in his sixties or seventies in good health. Sequencing used blood. The chain couples TRBV7-8 to TRBJ2-6; 12 bases are a match to TRBD2. The CDR3 region has the DNA TGTGCCAGCAGCCGACTAGCGGGGGCCGGCGTCCTGACTTTC. It translates to CASSRLAGAGVLTF.